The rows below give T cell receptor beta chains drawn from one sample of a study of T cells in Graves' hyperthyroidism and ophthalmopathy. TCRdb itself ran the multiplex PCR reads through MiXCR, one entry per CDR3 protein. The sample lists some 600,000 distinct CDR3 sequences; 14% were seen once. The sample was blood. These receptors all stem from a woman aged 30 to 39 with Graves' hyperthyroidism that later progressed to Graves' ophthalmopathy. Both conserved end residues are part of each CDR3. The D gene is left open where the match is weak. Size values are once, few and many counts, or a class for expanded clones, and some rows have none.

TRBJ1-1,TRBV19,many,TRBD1,TGTGCCAGTAGTCAGGGGGACAGGGGGCGGACTGAAGCTTTCTTT,CASSQGDRGRTEAFF
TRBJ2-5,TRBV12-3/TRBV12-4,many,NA,TGTGCCAGCAGTTTAGGAGGGGGGAGCCAAGAGACCCAGTACTTC,CASSLGGGSQETQYF
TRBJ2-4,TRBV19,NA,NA,TGTGCCAGTAGTTTGGACGTCGCCAAAAACATTCAGTACTTC,CASSLDVAKNIQYF
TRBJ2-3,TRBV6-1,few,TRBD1,TGTGCCAGCAGGGCCTCCGGGACAGGTACAGATACGCAGTATTTT,CASRASGTGTDTQYF
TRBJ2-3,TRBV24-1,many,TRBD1,TGTGCCACCAGTGATCCAAACAGGGGGCGGGCAGATACGCAGTATTTT,CATSDPNRGRADTQYF
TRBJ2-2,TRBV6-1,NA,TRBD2,TGTGCCAGCGGAGGACTAGCTGTAGATACCGGGGAGCTGTTTTTT,CASGGLAVDTGELFF
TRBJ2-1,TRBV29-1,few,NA,TGCAGCGTTGGTCGCTCGATGACAAACAATGAGCAGTTCTTC,CSVGRSMTNNEQFF
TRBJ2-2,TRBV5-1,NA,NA,TGCGCCAGCAGCTTGGGACCGGTACTTGACGGGGAGCTGTTTTTT,CASSLGPVLDGELFF
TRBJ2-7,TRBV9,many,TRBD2,TGTGCCAGCAGCGTAGGGGGTTGGGCCGGGACTAGGAACGAGCAGTACTTC,CASSVGGWAGTRNEQYF
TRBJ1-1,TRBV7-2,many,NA,TGTGCCAGCAGCTTAGCGGGTGGGGTTGGGAACACTGAAGCTTTCTTT,CASSLAGGVGNTEAFF
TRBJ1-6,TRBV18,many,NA,TGTGCCAGCTCACCAGGGGGGAATAATTCACCCCTCCACTTT,CASSPGGNNSPLHF
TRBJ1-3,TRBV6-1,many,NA,TGTGCCAGCAGTGAAAGGGCCCTCCCTGGAAACACCATATATTTT,CASSERALPGNTIYF
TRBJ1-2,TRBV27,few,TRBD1,TGTGCCAGCAGTTACAGGGGCTCAGGAGAGGGCTACACCTTC,CASSYRGSGEGYTF
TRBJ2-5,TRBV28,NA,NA,TGTGCCAGCACCTCAGGAGGGACGGCACAAGAGACCCAGTACTTC,CASTSGGTAQETQYF
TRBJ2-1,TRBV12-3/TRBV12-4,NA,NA,TGTGCCAGCAACTTCCGCCTAAATGAGCAGTTCTTC,CASNFRLNEQFF
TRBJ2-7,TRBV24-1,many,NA,TGTGCCACCAGTGACTCCCGAGGGGGACTGACAGGAAGGGTCTACGAGCAGTACTTC,CATSDSRGGLTGRVYEQYF
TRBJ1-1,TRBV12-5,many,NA,TGTGCTAGTGGCCGGACTACTGAAGCTTTCTTT,CASGRTTEAFF
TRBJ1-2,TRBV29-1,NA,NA,TGCAGCGTTGAAGACCGGGGTGGGGGCTATGGCTACACCTTC,CSVEDRGGGYGYTF
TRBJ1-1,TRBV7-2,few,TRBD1,TGTGCCAGCAGCCTCCGGGACAGGGGTCTCCCTGAAGCTTTCTTT,CASSLRDRGLPEAFF
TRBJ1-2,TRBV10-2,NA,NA,TGCGCCAGCAGTGAGTCGATAGTTTGGCCTCTCGATGGCTACACCTTC,CASSESIVWPLDGYTF
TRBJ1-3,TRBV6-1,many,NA,TGTGCCAGCAGTTATCTGGGGGTCGGAAACACCATATATTTT,CASSYLGVGNTIYF
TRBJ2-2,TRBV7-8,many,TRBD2,TGTGCCAGCAGCCCTCGACTAGCGATAGGCACCGGGGAGCTGTTTTTT,CASSPRLAIGTGELFF
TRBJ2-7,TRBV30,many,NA,TGTGCCTGGACTAGCAACTACGAGCAGTACTTC,CAWTSNYEQYF
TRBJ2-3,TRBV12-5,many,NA,TGTGCTAGTGGCCCCTCCGTCGGTACGCAGTATTTT,CASGPSVGTQYF
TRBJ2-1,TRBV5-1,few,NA,TGCGCCAGCAGCTGGGAGACGGGGAATGAGCAGTTCTTC,CASSWETGNEQFF
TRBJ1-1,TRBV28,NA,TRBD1,TGTGCCAGCCGGGGACAGGGGGCCGGTAATACTGAAGCTTTCTTT,CASRGQGAGNTEAFF
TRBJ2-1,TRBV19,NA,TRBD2,TGTGCCAGTACCGGGTTCGGACTAGCGGGCCGTTCCTACAATGAGCAGTTCTTC,CASTGFGLAGRSYNEQFF
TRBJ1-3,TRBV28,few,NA,TGTGCCAGCAACACCCCGGGGTCTGGAAACACCATATATTTT,CASNTPGSGNTIYF
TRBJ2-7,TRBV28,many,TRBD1,TGTGCCAGCAGTTGGGGACAGGGTAGCGAGCAGTACTTC,CASSWGQGSEQYF
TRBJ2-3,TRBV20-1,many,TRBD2,TGCAGTGCTCCGGGGTTGGGACTAGCGGAAGATACGCAGTATTTT,CSAPGLGLAEDTQYF
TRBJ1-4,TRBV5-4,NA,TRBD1,TGTGCCAGCAGCCCCCGAGGGGGCGATGAAAAACTGTTTTTT,CASSPRGGDEKLFF
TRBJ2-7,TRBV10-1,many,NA,TGCGCCAGCAGTGAGGGGGACGGCTACGAGCAGTACTTC,CASSEGDGYEQYF
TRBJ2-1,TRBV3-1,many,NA,TGTGCCAGCAGCCAACCGGCAAGGGGGGAGCAGTTCTTC,CASSQPARGEQFF
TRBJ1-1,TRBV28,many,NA,TGTGCCAGCAGGCAGGGGACCACTGAAGCTTTCTTT,CASRQGTTEAFF
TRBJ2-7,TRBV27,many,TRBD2,TGTGCCAGCAGAAGGACGGCGGGAGGCGAGCAGTACTTC,CASRRTAGGEQYF
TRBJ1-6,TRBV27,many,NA,TGTGCCAGCAGTTTCAGGCAGGGTAATAATTCACCCCTCCACTTT,CASSFRQGNNSPLHF
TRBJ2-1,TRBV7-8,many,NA,TGTGCCAGCAGCTTATACACTAGCTCCCTCAAAGAGCAGTTCTTC,CASSLYTSSLKEQFF
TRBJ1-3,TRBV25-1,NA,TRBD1,TGTGCCACCCGCCCGACAGGGTCTGGAAACACCATATGTTTT,CATRPTGSGNTICF
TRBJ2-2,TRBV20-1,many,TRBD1,TGCAGTGCTAGGGACAGGGTCGTCACCGGGGAGCTGTTTTTT,CSARDRVVTGELFF
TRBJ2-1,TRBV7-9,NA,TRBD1,TGTGCCAGCAGCTTCCCAGGGGACAGGGGCCCTTTGGGGCAGTTCTTC,CASSFPGDRGPLGQFF
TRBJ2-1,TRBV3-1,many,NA,TGTGCCAGCAGCCAAGTCCTCAGTGAGCAGTTCTTC,CASSQVLSEQFF
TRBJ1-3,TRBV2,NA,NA,TGTGCCAGCTTTGGGGGTTCCTCTGGAAACACCATATATTTT,CASFGGSSGNTIYF
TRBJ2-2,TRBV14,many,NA,TGTGCCAGCAGCCAAGAGTTCGGGGGATACGGGGAGCTGTTTTTT,CASSQEFGGYGELFF
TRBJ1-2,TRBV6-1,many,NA,TGTGCCAGCAGTGACCGGGACAAACCTAACTATGGCTACACCTTC,CASSDRDKPNYGYTF
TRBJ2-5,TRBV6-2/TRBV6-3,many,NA,TGTGCCAGCAGGGAACAGGGTCCGTGGGAGACCCAGTACTTC,CASREQGPWETQYF